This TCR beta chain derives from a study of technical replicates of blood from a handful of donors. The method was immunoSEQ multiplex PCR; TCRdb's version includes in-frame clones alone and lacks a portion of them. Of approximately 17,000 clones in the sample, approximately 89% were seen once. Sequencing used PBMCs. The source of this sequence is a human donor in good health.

The CDR3 protein is CASSVGASGTPYEQYF. DNA for the CDR3: TGTGCCAGCAGCGTAGGCGCTAGCGGGACTCCCTACGAGCAGTACTTC. The chain couples TRBV9 to TRBJ2-7; 9 nucleotides align to TRBD2. V was pared by 0 bases and J by 2 bases, with 6 bases of the junction left unmatched. The germline V gene has CDR1 SGDLS and CDR2 YYNGEE. The CDR3 covers 16 residues.